These T cell receptor beta chains were read from a single sample in a study of blood T cell repertoires in COVID-19. The assay was immunoSEQ multiplex PCR, and TCRdb's table has in-frame clones only and misses some. This sample has under 300,000 clones, with nearly 85% found just once. Sequenced: peripheral blood. The receptors here all came from a human donor in a cohort sampled during active COVID-19. The CDR3 runs from the conserved cysteine through the conserved F or W. A D gene is named only where the DNA matches it firmly. Clone size is given for some rows only: seen once, a few or many times, or a class if the clone is expanded.

TRBJ2-2 15 TRBV19 NA NA CASSITPVGGGELFF TGTGCCAGTAGTATCACCCCAGTGGGAGGCGGGGAGCTGTTTTTT
TRBJ1-1 14 TRBV5-1 NA NA CASSKLVAEDQAFF TGCGCCAGCAGCAAGCTAGTGGCGGAAGATCAAGCTTTCTTT
TRBJ2-5 14 TRBV2 once NA CASSGTTGSETQYF TGTGCCAGCAGTGGCACCACAGGGAGTGAGACCCAGTACTTC
TRBJ2-1 16 TRBV15 NA TRBD1 CATRRGDRVSYNEQFF TGTGCCACCCGCCGCGGGGACAGGGTGTCCTACAATGAGCAGTTCTTC
TRBJ2-7 14 TRBV7-9 NA NA CASSLETRDSEQYF TGTGCCAGCAGCTTGGAGACTAGGGACAGCGAGCAGTACTTC
TRBJ1-5 14 TRBV5-1 NA TRBD1 CASSQGQGDQPQHF TGCGCCAGCAGCCAGGGACAGGGTGACCAGCCCCAGCATTTT
TRBJ2-1 15 TRBV7-9 NA TRBD2 CASSFPERGGPEQFF TGTGCCAGCAGCTTCCCGGAGCGGGGGGGTCCCGAGCAGTTCTTC
TRBJ2-2 15 TRBV7-2 NA NA CASSLVFRNTGELFF TGTGCCAGCAGCTTAGTTTTTAGGAACACCGGGGAGCTGTTTTTT
TRBJ2-7 15 TRBV6-5 NA TRBD1 CASRSGQATSYEQYF TGTGCCAGCAGGTCGGGACAGGCAACCTCCTACGAGCAGTACTTC
TRBJ2-1 16 TRBV5-1 NA TRBD2 CASSFRVAGSYNEQFF TGCGCCAGCAGCTTCCGGGTAGCGGGCTCCTACAATGAGCAGTTCTTC
TRBJ1-1 11 TRBV2 few TRBD1 CASNVQGRAFF TGTGCCAGCAACGTACAGGGGAGAGCTTTCTTT
TRBJ2-2 17 TRBV20-1 NA NA CSASGAISGLRAGELFF TGCAGTGCTAGTGGTGCTATTTCGGGATTAAGGGCCGGGGAGCTGTTTTTT
TRBJ1-1 12 TRBV29-1 NA TRBD1 CSVESRGPEAFF TGCAGCGTTGAAAGCAGGGGGCCTGAAGCTTTCTTT
TRBJ1-1 13 TRBV30 NA TRBD1 CAWSTGANTEAFF TGTGCCTGGTCGACAGGGGCGAACACTGAAGCTTTCTTT
TRBJ2-1 15 TRBV7-7 NA TRBD2 CASSSSSGGYNEQFF TGTGCTAGCAGCTCCTCTAGCGGGGGGTATAATGAGCAGTTCTTC
TRBJ2-3 15 TRBV28 NA TRBD1 CASSYRDRGFDTQYF TGTGCCAGCAGTTACCGGGACAGGGGGTTCGATACGCAGTATTTT
TRBJ2-7 14 TRBV7-2 NA TRBD1 CASSPGTGGGEQYF TGTGCCAGCAGCCCCGGGACAGGGGGTGGAGAGCAGTACTTC
TRBJ2-5 13 TRBV6-5 once NA CASIELLQETQYF TGTGCCAGCATCGAGTTACTCCAAGAGACCCAGTACTTC
TRBJ2-7 14 TRBV5-1 NA TRBD1 CASSEGQGTYEQYF TGCGCCAGCAGCGAGGGACAGGGGACGTACGAGCAGTACTTC
TRBJ2-5 13 TRBV24-1 NA TRBD1 CATSGQGRETQYF TGTGCCACCAGTGGACAGGGGAGGGAGACCCAGTACTTC
TRBJ1-4 13 TRBV7-9 NA NA CASRSRQVEKLFF TGTGCCAGCAGATCAAGACAGGTGGAAAAACTGTTTTTT
TRBJ1-1 15 TRBV11-2 NA TRBD1 CASSLERQGNTEAFF TGTGCCAGCAGCTTAGAAAGACAGGGAAACACTGAAGCTTTCTTT
TRBJ2-6 18 TRBV5-8 NA NA CASSLFRSALSGANVLTF TGTGCCAGCAGCCTGTTTCGTAGCGCTCTCTCTGGGGCCAACGTCCTGACTTTC
TRBJ2-2 15 TRBV30 NA NA CAWRPLDLNTGELFF TGTGCCTGGAGACCCTTAGACTTAAACACCGGGGAGCTGTTTTTT
TRBJ2-3 15 TRBV30 NA TRBD2 CAWSEAGGRADTQYF TGTGCCTGGAGTGAAGCGGGGGGGCGTGCAGATACGCAGTATTTT
TRBJ1-1 16 TRBV7-9 NA NA CASVSGDGRVNTEAFF TGTGCCAGCGTGTCGGGGGATGGACGCGTGAACACTGAAGCTTTCTTT
TRBJ1-1 12 TRBV12-3/TRBV12-4 NA NA CASSSAGVEAFF TGTGCCAGCAGTTCAGCCGGGGTTGAAGCTTTCTTT
TRBJ2-7 14 TRBV6-2/TRBV6-3 NA TRBD2 CASSYASGTYEQYF TGTGCCAGCAGTTACGCAAGCGGGACCTACGAGCAGTACTTC
TRBJ2-2 14 TRBV7-9 NA NA CASEPLGDTGELFF TGTGCCAGCGAGCCACTCGGGGATACCGGGGAGCTGTTTTTT
TRBJ2-7 15 TRBV4-2 few TRBD2 CASSQGREASYEQYF TGTGCCAGCAGCCAAGGACGGGAGGCGTCCTACGAGCAGTACTTC
TRBJ1-2 13 TRBV2 NA NA CAGTLSWDYGYTF TGTGCCGGGACTTTATCATGGGACTATGGCTACACCTTC
TRBJ2-5 14 TRBV5-1 large TRBD2 CASSWTSGGETQYF TGCGCCAGCAGCTGGACTAGCGGGGGAGAGACCCAGTACTTC
TRBJ2-5 15 TRBV7-9 NA NA CASSSIGLPQETQYF TGTGCCAGCAGCTCAATCGGACTTCCCCAAGAGACCCAGTACTTC
TRBJ1-4 16 TRBV28 NA TRBD1 CASSTELTGWREKLFF TGTGCCAGCAGTACGGAATTGACAGGGTGGCGTGAAAAACTGTTTTTT
TRBJ1-2 16 TRBV7-2 few NA CASSRQRAGPQYGYTF TGTGCCAGCAGCCGCCAGCGGGCGGGGCCCCAATATGGCTACACCTTC
TRBJ1-1 16 TRBV11-2 few NA CASSLSWGEKNTEAFF TGTGCCAGCAGCTTGAGTTGGGGGGAGAAGAACACTGAAGCTTTCTTT
TRBJ2-3 15 TRBV30 NA NA CAWSGGQGITDTQYF TGTGCCTGGAGTGGAGGTCAGGGGATCACAGATACGCAGTATTTT
TRBJ2-7 15 TRBV7-2 few NA CASSPYLTVSYEQYF TGTGCCAGCAGCCCGTACTTAACCGTCTCCTACGAGCAGTACTTC
TRBJ2-2 14 TRBV2 NA TRBD1 CASTRQGWTGELFF TGTGCCAGCACCAGACAGGGGTGGACCGGGGAGCTGTTTTTT
TRBJ1-1 15 TRBV28 NA TRBD1 CASSSLRGLGTEAFF TGTGCCAGCAGTTCACTCAGGGGGCTAGGCACTGAAGCTTTCTTT
TRBJ1-2 13 TRBV6-5 NA NA CASSRGGARGYTF TGTGCCAGCAGTCGAGGGGGGGCGCGTGGCTACACCTTC
TRBJ2-7 14 TRBV2 NA TRBD1 CASRSTGGFNEQYF TGTGCCAGCAGATCTACAGGGGGTTTTAACGAGCAGTACTTC
TRBJ1-1 17 TRBV15 NA NA CATSRGPVSGTNTEAFF TGTGCCACCAGCAGAGGGCCAGTGTCGGGGACAAACACTGAAGCTTTCTTT
TRBJ2-7 12 TRBV30 NA NA CAWSISGYEQYF TGTGCCTGGAGTATTAGCGGCTACGAGCAGTACTTC
TRBJ2-5 16 TRBV19 NA TRBD1 CASSTGTGRYQETQYF TGTGCCAGTAGTACCGGGACAGGGAGATATCAAGAGACCCAGTACTTC
TRBJ2-7 13 TRBV27 medium-sized NA CASSWRDHYEQYF TGTGCCAGCAGTTGGAGGGACCACTACGAGCAGTACTTC
TRBJ2-1 16 TRBV7-9 NA TRBD1 CASSHGQGQDYNEQFF TGTGCCAGCAGTCACGGACAGGGTCAGGATTACAATGAGCAGTTCTTC
TRBJ1-1 13 TRBV5-1 NA TRBD1 CASSRGTDTEAFF TGCGCCAGCAGCCGGGGGACAGACACTGAAGCTTTCTTT
TRBJ2-5 13 TRBV10-3 once NA CAISGADTETQYF TGTGCCATCAGTGGCGCCGACACGGAGACCCAGTACTTC
TRBJ1-5 13 TRBV18 NA NA CASSPNSNQPQHF TGTGCCAGCTCACCCAATAGCAATCAGCCCCAGCATTTT
TRBJ2-3 15 TRBV24-1 NA TRBD2 CATSDSERGGDTQYF TGTGCCACCAGTGATTCCGAGCGGGGGGGGGATACGCAGTATTTT
TRBJ2-7 14 TRBV18 few TRBD1 CASSSQGSSYEQYF TGTGCCAGCTCATCACAGGGGTCCTCCTACGAGCAGTACTTC
TRBJ1-5 14 TRBV19 once TRBD1 CASSIPQGDQPQHF TGTGCCAGTAGTATTCCACAGGGGGATCAGCCCCAGCATTTT
TRBJ2-7 13 TRBV13 NA NA CASSLGQVGEQYF TGTGCCAGCAGCTTAGGGCAGGTGGGCGAGCAGTACTTC